The 32 T cell receptor beta chains reported below all come from one sample, sequenced in a study of T cells in Graves' hyperthyroidism and ophthalmopathy. Template material for amplifying TCR beta CDR3 regions consisted of RNA transcripts. HTBI primers were the set used in a first-round RT-PCR of the TCR CDR3. TCRdb independently ran MiXCR on the multiplex PCR reads; one entry per CDR3 protein. The sample consists of a few hundred thousand distinct CDR3 sequences, around 46% of them appearing once. Material: peripheral blood or thyroid tissue (not recorded which). The source is a woman between 18 and 30 years old with Graves' hyperthyroidism.

This clonotype was recorded many times. The chain combines TRBV19 with TRBJ1-5; D is perhaps TRBD1 (5 bases). V dropped 0 bases and J dropped 7 bases, with 13 bases sitting between them. Germline V gene sequence: CDR1 LNHDA, CDR2 SQIVND (reference sequence). The CDR3 runs to 15 residues. The CDR3 loop reads CASSIDYGGWQPQHF. CDR3 bases: TGTGCCAGTAGTATAGATTACGGGGGTTGGCAGCCCCAGCATTTT.

V gene TRBV19 combines with J gene TRBJ1-1, with 7 bases identical to TRBD1. Looked up from germline, CDR1 is LNHDA and CDR2 is SQIVND (reference sequence). This CDR3 is built from 13 residues. J lost 6 bases, V lost 4 bases, and 5 bases had no gene match. CDR3 sequence: CASSTTGRAEAFF. DNA for the CDR3: TGTGCCAGTAGTACGACAGGGAGGGCTGAAGCTTTCTTT.

This clonotype has a count of ten or more. The V gene is TRBV29-1, the J gene TRBJ1-1, with 9 bases matching TRBD1. J was trimmed by 10 bases and V by 5 bases; bases with no gene match: 11. The CDR3 runs to 13 residues. CDR1 is SQVTM and CDR2 is ANQGSEA in the germline V gene. The CDR3 DNA is TGCAGCGTTACAGGGGGCGCGGGTTTTGTAGCTTTCTTT. Translation gives CSVTGGAGFVAFF.

This clonotype has a handful of counts. The chain uses TRBV2 and TRBJ2-3; D might be TRBD1 (7 bases). The CDR3 spans 14 residues. V was cut by 6 bases and J by 0 bases, with 10 bases left in between. Per the germline V gene, CDR1 is SNHLY and CDR2 is FYNNEI. This chain's CDR3 is CASRQGTSTDTQYF. In nucleotides, the CDR3 is TGTGCCAGCAGACAGGGGACTAGCACAGATACGCAGTATTTT.

CDR3 DNA sequence: TGTGCCAGCAGCTTAGTAGCCCTGACTTTC. This codes for CASSLVALTF. The genes are TRBV7-9 and TRBJ2-6, with D unclear. Germline CDR1 reads SEHNR; CDR2 reads FQNEAQ (reference sequence). Trimming shortened V by 1 base and J by 15 bases, and 4 bases separated the two germline ends. CDR3 length equals 10 residues.

There are many counts of this clonotype. The chain uses TRBV9 and TRBJ1-4; D possibly corresponds to TRBD1 (5 bases). The V end lost 5 bases, the J end lost 3 bases, and 11 bases lay between the germline ends. This CDR3 has 14 amino acids. Looked up from germline, CDR1 is SGDLS and CDR2 is YYNGEE. The DNA of the CDR3 is TGTGCCAGCAGTAACGGACAACCTAATGAAAAACTGTTTTTT. Translated, it gives CASSNGQPNEKLFF.

V and J are TRBV29-1 and TRBJ2-7, with 16 nucleotides matching TRBD2. The CDR3 spans 13 residues. Germline values: CDR1 SQVTM, CDR2 ANQGSEA. Unmatched junction bases numbered 4, after V lost 8 bases and J lost 6 bases. CDR3 region: CSQGLAGGCEQYF. The DNA of the CDR3 is TGCAGCCAGGGACTAGCGGGAGGGTGCGAGCAGTACTTC.

The sample holds a few counts of this clonotype. The V and J genes are TRBV10-3 and TRBJ1-2, with a tentative D call TRBD1 (5 bases). The CDR3 is made up of 14 amino acids. The germline V gene has CDR1 ENHRY and CDR2 SYGVKD. V lost 0 bases, J lost 8 bases, and 13 bases lay in between. The CDR3 sequence: CAISESGRDMGYTF. The CDR3, as DNA: TGTGCCATCAGTGAGTCGGGACGGGATATGGGCTACACCTTC.

This rearrangement joins TRBV11-3 to TRBJ2-5; weak D call: TRBD1 (6 bases). The V end lost 4 bases, the J end lost 7 bases, and 19 bases lay between the germline ends. Germline lookup yields CDR1 SGHNT and CDR2 YENEEA. The CDR3 length is 15 residues. The CDR3 sequence: CASSYADTPQGTQYF. DNA for the CDR3: TGTGCCAGCAGCTACGCCGACACTCCACAGGGGACCCAGTACTTC.

The V and J genes are TRBV4-1 and TRBJ1-6; D gene uncertain. CDR1 and CDR2 (germline): MGHRA, YSYEKL. V lost 4 bases and J lost 5, with 12 bases in between. CDR3 length equals 15 residues. The CDR3 DNA sequence: TGCGCCAGCAGCCCCGGCCATGAAGATAATTCACCCCTCCACTTT. Translated: CASSPGHEDNSPLHF.

In its sample, this clonotype was seen once. A much larger clone lies a single base off, so this may be a read error. This chain joins TRBV6-2 or TRBV6-3 and TRBJ1-1, with D uncertain. This CDR3 is 13 amino acids long. CDR1 is MNHEY and CDR2 is SVGEGT in the germline V gene. CDR3 sequence: CASSYSGYTGAFF. The CDR3 DNA is TGTGCCAGCAGTTACTCAGGGTACACTGGAGCTTTCTTT.

The count of this clonotype is one. This rearrangement joins TRBV20-1 to TRBJ2-7, with TRBD2 matching 7 bases. The CDR3 is 15 residues long. Per germline, CDR1 DFQATT and CDR2 SNEGSKA (reference sequence). J was trimmed by 7 bases and V by 3 bases; bases with no gene match: 15. CDR3 region: CSARNGVSGYNEQYF. CDR3 sequence (DNA): TGCAGTGCTAGGAACGGCGTTAGCGGGTACAATGAGCAGTACTTC.

This clonotype was counted ten times or more. Germline and junction disagree at one end, which may indicate a read error. The chain couples TRBV7-9 to TRBJ2-7; 10 nucleotides align to TRBD2. Germline lookup yields CDR1 SEHNR and CDR2 FQNEAQ (reference sequence). The CDR3 is made up of 14 amino acids. CDR3 amino acids: CASSPGLAAYQQYF. For the CDR3, the DNA is TGTGCCAGCAGCCCAGGACTAGCGGCCTACCAGCAGTACTTC.

The J gene is TRBJ2-7, the V gene TRBV7-6; no reliable D call. The CDR3 length is 10 residues. V gave up 6 bases and J gave up 6 bases, with 6 bases separating them. CDR1 and CDR2 from the germline V gene are SGHVS and FNYEAQ. Here the CDR3 reads CASSNPEQYF. CDR3 bases: TGTGCCAGCAGTAACCCCGAGCAGTACTTC.

This clonotype is medium-sized in the sample. The chain is built from TRBV25-1 and TRBJ1-2, with 7 bases identical to TRBD1. Per the germline V gene, CDR1 is MGHDK and CDR2 is SYGVNS. The V gene end was trimmed by 3 bases and the J gene end by 2 bases; junction bases not matched to a gene: 6. The CDR3 is 15 amino acids. CDR3 in amino acids: CASSDPGTENYGYTF. CDR3 DNA: TGTGCCAGCAGTGATCCCGGGACAGAGAACTATGGCTACACCTTC.

In its sample, this clonotype was seen a few times. This sequence joins TRBV19 and TRBJ1-1; a weak D match, TRBD1 (5 bases). This CDR3 has 14 amino acids. V lost 0 bases and J lost 6, with 11 bases in between. Germline V lookup: CDR1 LNHDA, CDR2 SQIVND (reference sequence). The CDR3 loop is CASSIDQGGAEAFF. The CDR3 nucleotides are TGTGCCAGTAGTATAGATCAAGGAGGGGCTGAAGCTTTCTTT.

The chain links TRBV7-9 to TRBJ1-6; TRBD1 might be the D (5 bases). The V end lost 4 bases, the J end lost 14 bases, and 12 bases lay between the germline ends. Germline-derived CDR1 and CDR2 are SEHNR and FQNEAQ (reference sequence). This CDR3 region has 12 residues. The CDR3 coding sequence is TGTGCCAGCAGCTCCGGCAGGGCATCCCTCCACTTT. Translating it yields CASSSGRASLHF.

This clonotype was recorded many times. The rearrangement uses TRBV6-5 and TRBJ2-2, with 10 positions matching TRBD1. V trimming: 7 bases; J trimming: 3 bases; junction bases outside the gene matches: 5. The CDR3 extends over 15 amino acids. Germline CDR1 reads MNHEY; CDR2 reads SVGAGI. The CDR3 sequence: CASKIGTGDTGELFF. The CDR3 region has the DNA TGTGCCAGCAAGATAGGGACAGGGGACACCGGGGAGCTGTTTTTT.

The genes are TRBV29-1 and TRBJ2-7; 8 nucleotides match TRBD2. J was trimmed by 4 bases and V by 8 bases; bases with no gene match: 10. This CDR3 region has 13 residues. In germline, CDR1 is SQVTM, CDR2 ANQGSEA. DNA for the CDR3: TGCAGCTTAGCGGGACTATCCATGTACGAGCAGTACTTC. It encodes CSLAGLSMYEQYF.

This clonotype was recorded only once. A read error may produce the germline difference seen at one junction end. This chain connects TRBV25-1 to TRBJ1-1; D is unclear. This CDR3 is built from 16 residues. Germline V gene sequence: CDR1 MGHDK, CDR2 SYGVNS. Here the CDR3 DNA reads TGTGCCTGCAGTGCTACGAAACAGACGCTTAACACTGAAGCTTTCTTT. Translation gives CACSATKQTLNTEAFF.

This chain joins TRBV7-6 and TRBJ2-5; TRBD1 might be the D (7 bases). Trimming took 5 bases from V and 5 from J, leaving 12 bases between them. The V gene's germline CDR1 is SGHVS and CDR2 FNYEAQ. This CDR3 has 13 residues. DNA of the CDR3: TGTGCCAGCAGCCAGGGGGGTTACGAGACCCAGTACTTC. Encoded protein: CASSQGGYETQYF.

This clonotype was observed many times. The chain has TRBV19 and TRBJ2-3, with unresolved D. Trimming shortened V by 1 base and J by 4 bases, and 6 bases separated the two germline ends. The CDR3 sequence is 13 residues long. Germline values: CDR1 LNHDA, CDR2 SQIVND (reference sequence). CDR3 coding DNA: TGTGCCAGTAGTATAGGTGGGGCAGATACGCAGTATTTT. Translating it yields CASSIGGADTQYF.

This clonotype was detected many times. V and J are TRBV6-5 and TRBJ1-5; 10 bases are a match to TRBD1. Germline V gives CDR1 MNHEY, CDR2 SVGAGI. The V gene end was trimmed by 5 bases and the J gene end by 6 bases; junction bases not matched to a gene: 4. The CDR3 sequence is 14 residues long. CDR3 residues: CASSQDRGPQPQHF. The CDR3 DNA follows: TGTGCCAGCAGTCAAGACAGGGGGCCTCAGCCCCAGCATTTT.

The genes are TRBV6-2 or TRBV6-3 and TRBJ2-3; D may be TRBD2 (5 bases). Between the trimmed V and J ends, which lost 4 bases and 2 bases, there was a span of 13 bases. The CDR3 is made up of 15 amino acids. Germline V gene sequence: CDR1 MNHEY, CDR2 SVGEGT. The CDR3 DNA reads as TGTGCCAGCAGTTTTCACGGCGGACTCACAGATACGCAGTATTTT. Amino acids: CASSFHGGLTDTQYF.

This clonotype has a count of ten or more. The genes are TRBV5-1 and TRBJ2-6; D perhaps matches TRBD1 (6 bases). The germline V and J ends were trimmed by 1 base and 4 bases, with 12 bases remaining between them. CDR1 and CDR2 from the germline V gene are SGHRS and YFSETQ. This CDR3 contains 16 residues. The CDR3 coding sequence is TGCGCCAGCAGCTTGTACTACGGGACAGGGGCCAACGTCCTGACTTTC. Translated: CASSLYYGTGANVLTF.

This clonotype has a count of ten or more. The genes are TRBV6-1 and TRBJ2-7; D is ambiguous. Germline CDR1 is MNHNS and CDR2 is SASEGT. The V and J ends lost 1 base and 3 bases respectively, with 7 bases between them. The length of the CDR3 is 13 residues. CDR3 DNA: TGTGCCAGCAGTGAAGGGTCGAACTACGAGCAGTACTTC. Translated: CASSEGSNYEQYF.

This clonotype was picked up many times. This rearrangement joins TRBV5-1 to TRBJ2-6; the match to TRBD1 covers 8 bases. CDR3 size: 15 residues. With V trimmed by 3 bases and J by 6 bases, 5 bases remained unmatched. Germline V gene sequence: CDR1 SGHRS, CDR2 YFSETQ. The CDR3 reads CASSSMTGVANVLTF. The CDR3 nucleotides read TGCGCCAGCAGCTCTATGACAGGGGTGGCCAACGTCCTGACTTTC. Using reference TRBV5-1 and TRBJ2-6 for the parts outside the CDR3, the full variable domain is KAGVTQTPRYLIKTRGQQVTLSCSPISGHRSVSWYQQTPGQGLQFLFEYFSETQRNKGNFPGRFSGRQFSNSRSEMNVSTLELGDSALYLCASSSMTGVANVLTFGAGSRLTVL.

V and J are TRBV29-1 and TRBJ2-5; 8 bases fit TRBD1. CDR1 is SQVTM and CDR2 is ANQGSEA in the germline V gene. The CDR3 length is 14 residues. The V and J ends lost 8 bases and 3 bases, in that order; junction bases with no gene match: 11. In DNA form, the CDR3 reads TGCAGCATCCTGACAGGGGCGGACAAAGAGACCCAGTACTTC. The encoded protein is CSILTGADKETQYF.

This clonotype was counted ten times or more. J is TRBJ2-7 and V is TRBV10-3; 9 bases are shared with TRBD2. Germline V gene data show CDR1 as ENHRY and CDR2 as SYGVKD. V was clipped by 10 bases and J by 3 bases; unmatched bases: 16. This CDR3 is 16 amino acids long. DNA for the CDR3: TGTGCCACCCGGGATCATAGCGGGAGAATTGACTACGAGCAGTACTTC. It is translated as CATRDHSGRIDYEQYF.

This clonotype was counted ten times or more. In DNA form, the CDR3 reads TGTGCCAGCAGTGAAGGGACCGGGACAGGGGCCTTCAACACTGAAGCTTTCTTT. Translating gives CASSEGTGTGAFNTEAFF. The chain links TRBV25-1 to TRBJ1-1; 10 nucleotides match TRBD1. The J segment lost 2 bases and the V segment lost 2 bases, leaving 11 bases of the junction unmatched. The CDR3 has 18 residues. Looked up from germline, CDR1 is MGHDK and CDR2 is SYGVNS.

This clonotype was observed a few times. The V and J genes are TRBV27 and TRBJ1-2; D not resolved. The CDR3 runs to 12 residues. V gave up 2 bases and J gave up 6 bases, with 7 bases separating them. Germline V gene lookup returns CDR1 MNHEY and CDR2 SMNVEV (reference sequence). Here the CDR3 DNA reads TGTGCCAGCAGTTTACGACAAGATGGCTACACCTTC. It codes for CASSLRQDGYTF.

This clonotype was found many times. The genes are TRBV7-9 and TRBJ2-7, with D hard to call. Germline lookup yields CDR1 SEHNR and CDR2 FQNEAQ (reference sequence). The CDR3 spans 14 residues. V was shortened by 4 bases and J by 7 bases, with 17 bases between the two germline ends. CDR3 in DNA: TGTGCCAGCAGCTCTGGGATACCCCGTCAGGAGCAGTACTTC. Translation: CASSSGIPRQEQYF.